Listed below are T cell receptor beta chains from one sample, sequenced in a study of cytomegalovirus exposure and HLA in healthy donors. Profiling relied on immunoSEQ multiplex PCR, and the TCRdb table lists in-frame clones only, not all of them. The sample contains about 200,000 clones, 70% to 85% of which appear only once. The sequenced sample consisted of PBMCs. The receptors here all came from a woman in her 30s in good health and CMV-seropositive. Both conserved end residues are part of each CDR3.

V	J	CDR3
TRBV4-2	TRBJ2-1	CASSPWTSGGKNEQFF
TRBV5-1	TRBJ2-1	CASSFGGIYNEQFF
TRBV4-3	TRBJ1-6	CASSQDPGVQADSPLHF
TRBV29-1	TRBJ1-4	CSGAGGSDEKLFF
TRBV6-1	TRBJ1-1	CASSPRESINTEAFF
TRBV19	TRBJ2-1	CASSIRVASGRDEQFF
TRBV10-3	TRBJ2-4	CAISESEQPGAKNIQYF
TRBV19	TRBJ2-5	CASSGTGEETQYF
TRBV5-1	TRBJ1-2	CASSLGHFYGYTF
TRBV29-1	TRBJ1-1	CSVEGRVNTEAFF
TRBV4-1	TRBJ1-4	CASSQGVGREKLFF
TRBV7-6	TRBJ1-2	CASSPRGRGIYGYTF